In its sample, the clone carrying this T cell receptor (beta chain) was seen a few times. The antigen is unknown. The record originates from a study of type 1 regulatory T cells. Study-wide results and caveats: Type 1 regulatory T cells had a more restricted TCR repertoire than non-type 1 regulatory T cells.

Germline V gives CDR1 SGHTA, CDR2 FQGNSA. CDR3 size: 15 residues. The V gene lost 5 bases and the J gene lost 0 bases, with 11 bases spanning the gap. TCRdb used MiXCR to reprocess the reads, holding one entry per CDR3 protein. The table shows about 71,000 distinct CDR3 sequences, with 20% to 25% occurring only once. The V gene is TRBV7-2, the J gene TRBJ1-3; tentatively, D is TRBD1 (6 bases). This sequence was found in a human donor in good health. Sequenced sample: cultured type 1 regulatory T (Tr1) cells, either the whole culture or a sorted fraction (not recorded which). The CDR3 region is CASSPQGSSGNTIYF. The CDR3 DNA reads as TGTGCCAGCAGCCCTCAGGGGAGCTCTGGAAACACCATATATTTT.